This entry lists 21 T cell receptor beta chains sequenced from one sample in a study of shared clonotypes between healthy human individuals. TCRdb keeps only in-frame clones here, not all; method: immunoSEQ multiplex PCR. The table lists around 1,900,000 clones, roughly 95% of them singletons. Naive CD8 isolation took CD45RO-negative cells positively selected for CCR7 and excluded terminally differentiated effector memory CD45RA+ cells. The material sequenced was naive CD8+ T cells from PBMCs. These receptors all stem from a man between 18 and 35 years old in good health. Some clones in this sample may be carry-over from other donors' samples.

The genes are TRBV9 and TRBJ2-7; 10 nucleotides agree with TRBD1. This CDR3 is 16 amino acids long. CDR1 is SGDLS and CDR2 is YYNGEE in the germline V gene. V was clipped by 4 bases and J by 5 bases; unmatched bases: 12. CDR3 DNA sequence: TGTGCCAGCAGCAGTCATCCCGGGACAGGGGTTAACGAGCAGTACTTC. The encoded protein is CASSSHPGTGVNEQYF.

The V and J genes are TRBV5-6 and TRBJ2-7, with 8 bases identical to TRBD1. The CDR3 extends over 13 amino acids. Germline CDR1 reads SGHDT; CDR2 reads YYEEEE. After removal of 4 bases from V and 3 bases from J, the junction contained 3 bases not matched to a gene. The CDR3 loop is CASSNGQGYEQYF. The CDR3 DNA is TGTGCCAGCAGCAACGGACAGGGCTACGAGCAGTACTTC. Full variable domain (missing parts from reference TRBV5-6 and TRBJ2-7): DAGVTQSPTHLIKTRGQQVTLRCSPKSGHDTVSWYQQALGQGPQFIFQYYEEEERQRGNFPDRFSGHQFPNYSSELNVNALLLGDSALYLCASSNGQGYEQYFGPGTRLTVT.

CDR3 protein: CASSFTGTSERGDTQYF. The DNA for the CDR3 is TGCGCCAGCAGCTTTACCGGCACTAGCGAGCGGGGAGATACGCAGTATTTT. The chain has TRBV5-1 and TRBJ2-3; 7 positions agree with TRBD2. Trimming removed 2 bases from V and 5 bases from J; junction bases left unmatched: 14. The CDR3 loop spans 17 amino acids. Germline V CDR1 and CDR2: SGHRS, YFSETQ.

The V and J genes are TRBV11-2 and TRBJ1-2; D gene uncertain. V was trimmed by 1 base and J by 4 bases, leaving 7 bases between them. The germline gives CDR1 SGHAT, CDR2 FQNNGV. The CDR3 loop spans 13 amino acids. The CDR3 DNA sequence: TGTGCCAGCAGCTTAGCAGACGGCTATGGCTACACCTTC. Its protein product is CASSLADGYGYTF.

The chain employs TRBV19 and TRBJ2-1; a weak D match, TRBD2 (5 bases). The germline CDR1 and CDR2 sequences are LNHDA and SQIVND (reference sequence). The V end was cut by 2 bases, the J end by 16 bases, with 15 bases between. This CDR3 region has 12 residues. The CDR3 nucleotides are TGTGCCAGTAGTATACGTTTGGGAGTTTATTTCTTC. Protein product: CASSIRLGVYFF.

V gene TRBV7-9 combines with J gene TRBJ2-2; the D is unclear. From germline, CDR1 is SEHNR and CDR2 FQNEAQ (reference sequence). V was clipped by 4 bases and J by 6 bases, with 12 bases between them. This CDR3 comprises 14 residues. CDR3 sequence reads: CASSYRTAAGELFF. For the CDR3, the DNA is TGTGCCAGCAGCTACCGGACGGCCGCCGGGGAGCTGTTTTTT.

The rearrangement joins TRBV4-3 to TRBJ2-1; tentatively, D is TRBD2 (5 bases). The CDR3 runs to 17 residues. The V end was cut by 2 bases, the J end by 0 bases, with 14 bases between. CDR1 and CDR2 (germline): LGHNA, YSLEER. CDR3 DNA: TGCGCCAGCAGCCAAACTCATGGAGCGGTCTCCTACAATGAGCAGTTCTTC. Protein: CASSQTHGAVSYNEQFF.

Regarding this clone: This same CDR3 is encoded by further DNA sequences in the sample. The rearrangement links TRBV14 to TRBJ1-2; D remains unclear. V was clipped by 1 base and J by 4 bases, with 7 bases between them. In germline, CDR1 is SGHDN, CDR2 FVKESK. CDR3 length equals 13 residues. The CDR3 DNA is TGTGCCAGCAGCCAAGGGACGGTCTATGGCTACACCTTC. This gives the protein CASSQGTVYGYTF.

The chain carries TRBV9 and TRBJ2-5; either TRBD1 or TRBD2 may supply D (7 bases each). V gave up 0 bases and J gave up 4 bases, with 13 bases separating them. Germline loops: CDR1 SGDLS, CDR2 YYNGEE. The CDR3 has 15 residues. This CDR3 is CASSVAGRGGETQYF. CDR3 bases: TGTGCCAGCAGCGTAGCTGGCAGGGGGGGAGAGACCCAGTACTTC. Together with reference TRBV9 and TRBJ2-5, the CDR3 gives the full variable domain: DSGVTQTPKHLITATGQRVTLRCSPRSGDLSVYWYQQSLDQGLQFLIQYYNGEERAKGNILERFSAQQFPDLHSELNLSSLELGDSALYFCASSVAGRGGETQYFGPGTRLLVL.

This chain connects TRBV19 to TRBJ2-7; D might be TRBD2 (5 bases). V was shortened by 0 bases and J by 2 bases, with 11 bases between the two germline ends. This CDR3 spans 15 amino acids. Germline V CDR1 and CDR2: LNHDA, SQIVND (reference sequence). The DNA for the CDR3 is TGTGCCAGTAGTATAGATTACGGAGGAGCCTACGAGCAGTACTTC. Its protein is CASSIDYGGAYEQYF.

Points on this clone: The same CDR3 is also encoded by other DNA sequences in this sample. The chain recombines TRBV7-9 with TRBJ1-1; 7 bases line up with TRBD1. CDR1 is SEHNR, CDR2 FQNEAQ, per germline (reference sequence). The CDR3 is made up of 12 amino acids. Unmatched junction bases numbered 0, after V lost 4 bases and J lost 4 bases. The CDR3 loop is CASSWTGTEAFF. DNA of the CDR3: TGTGCCAGCAGCTGGACAGGCACTGAAGCTTTCTTT.

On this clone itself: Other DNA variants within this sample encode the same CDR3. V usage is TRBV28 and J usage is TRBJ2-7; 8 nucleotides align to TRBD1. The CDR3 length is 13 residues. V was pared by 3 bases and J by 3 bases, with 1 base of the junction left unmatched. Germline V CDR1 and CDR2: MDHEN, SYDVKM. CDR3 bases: TGTGCCAGCAGTTTCGGGACAGGCTACGAGCAGTACTTC. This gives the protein CASSFGTGYEQYF. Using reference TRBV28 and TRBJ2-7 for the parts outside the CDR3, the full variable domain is DVKVTQSSRYLVKRTGEKVFLECVQDMDHENMFWYRQDPGLGLRLIYFSYDVKMKEKGDIPEGYSVSREKKERFSLILESASTNQTSMYLCASSFGTGYEQYFGPGTRLTVT.

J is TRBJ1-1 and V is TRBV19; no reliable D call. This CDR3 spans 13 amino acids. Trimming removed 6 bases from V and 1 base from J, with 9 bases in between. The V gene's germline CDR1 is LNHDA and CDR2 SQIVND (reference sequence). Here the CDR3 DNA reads TGTGCCAGTAGCCGAGTTGGGAACACTGAAGCTTTCTTT. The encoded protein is CASSRVGNTEAFF.

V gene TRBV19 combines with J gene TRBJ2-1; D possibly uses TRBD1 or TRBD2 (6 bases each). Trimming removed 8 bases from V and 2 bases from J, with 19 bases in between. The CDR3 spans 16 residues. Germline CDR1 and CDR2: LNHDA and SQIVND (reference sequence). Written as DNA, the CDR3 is TGTGCCAGTTGTCCCTGGAGGGGGTCCCCCTACAATGAGCAGTTCTTC. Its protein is CASCPWRGSPYNEQFF.

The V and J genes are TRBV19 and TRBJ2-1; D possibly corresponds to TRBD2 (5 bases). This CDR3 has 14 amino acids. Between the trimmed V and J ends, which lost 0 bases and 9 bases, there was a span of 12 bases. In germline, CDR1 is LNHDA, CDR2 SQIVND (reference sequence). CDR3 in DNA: TGTGCCAGTAGTATAGATGCGCGGGTATTTGAGCAGTTCTTC. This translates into CASSIDARVFEQFF. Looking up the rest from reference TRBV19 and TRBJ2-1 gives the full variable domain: DGGITQSPKYLFRKEGQNVTLSCEQNLNHDAMYWYRQDPGQGLRLIYYSQIVNDFQKGDIAEGYSVSREKKESFPLTVTSAQKNPTAFYLCASSIDARVFEQFFGPGTRLTVL.

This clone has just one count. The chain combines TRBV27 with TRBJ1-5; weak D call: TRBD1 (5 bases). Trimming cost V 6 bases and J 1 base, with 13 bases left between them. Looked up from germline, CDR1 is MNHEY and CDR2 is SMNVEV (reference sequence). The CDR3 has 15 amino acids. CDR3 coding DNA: TGTGCCAGCAGCATTACAAGGGGCAGCAATCAGCCCCAGCATTTT. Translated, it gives CASSITRGSNQPQHF.

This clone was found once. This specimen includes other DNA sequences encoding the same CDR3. CDR3 sequence (DNA): TGCAGCGTTGGTGGGGATGGCTACACCTTC. This gives the protein CSVGGDGYTF. The V gene is TRBV29-1, the J gene TRBJ1-2; D is uncertain. This CDR3 comprises 10 residues. Germline assignment: CDR1 SQVTM and CDR2 ANQGSEA. The ends were cut back, 4 bases at V and 6 bases at J, with 6 bases in the middle.

This CDR3 is CASSGRGGQFETQYF. The CDR3, as DNA: TGTGCCAGCAGCGGCCGCGGGGGGCAATTCGAGACCCAGTACTTC. The chain links TRBV7-9 to TRBJ2-5, with 8 bases fitting TRBD2. The length of the CDR3 is 15 residues. V trimming: 5 bases; J trimming: 5 bases; junction bases outside the gene matches: 10. Germline CDR1 reads SEHNR; CDR2 reads FQNEAQ (reference sequence).

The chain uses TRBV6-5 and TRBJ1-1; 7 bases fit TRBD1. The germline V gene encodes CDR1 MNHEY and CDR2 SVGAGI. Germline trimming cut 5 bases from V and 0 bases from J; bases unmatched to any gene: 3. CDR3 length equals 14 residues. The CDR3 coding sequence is TGTGCCAGCAGTGCGACAGGGATGAACACTGAAGCTTTCTTT. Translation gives CASSATGMNTEAFF.

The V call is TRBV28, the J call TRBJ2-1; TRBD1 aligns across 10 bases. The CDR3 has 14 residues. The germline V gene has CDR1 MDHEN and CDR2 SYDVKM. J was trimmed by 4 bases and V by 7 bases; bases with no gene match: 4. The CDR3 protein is CASTTGGAYNEQFF. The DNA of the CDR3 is TGTGCCAGCACGACAGGGGGCGCGTACAATGAGCAGTTCTTC. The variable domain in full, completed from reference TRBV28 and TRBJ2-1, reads DVKVTQSSRYLVKRTGEKVFLECVQDMDHENMFWYRQDPGLGLRLIYFSYDVKMKEKGDIPEGYSVSREKKERFSLILESASTNQTSMYLCASTTGGAYNEQFFGPGTRLTVL.

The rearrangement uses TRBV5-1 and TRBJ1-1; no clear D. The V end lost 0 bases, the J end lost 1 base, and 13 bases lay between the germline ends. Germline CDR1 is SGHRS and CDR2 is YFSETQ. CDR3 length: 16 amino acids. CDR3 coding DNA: TGCGCCAGCAGCTTGGCCAGGACGGGCCCGAACACTGAAGCTTTCTTT. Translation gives CASSLARTGPNTEAFF.